This T cell receptor beta chain was recorded in a study of blood T cell repertoires in COVID-19. Study-wide context: Researchers got acute and convalescent COVID-19 samples from the United States, Italy and Spain.

Original handling: Reference gene primer amplification gave estimated nucleated cell counts. Sequencing used immunoSEQ multiplex PCR; TCRdb keeps in-frame clones, though not all of them. The D gene and trimming were derived from the DNA, and the V and J assignments and clone size from that table. The table has fewer than 200,000 clones, about four fifths seen once. The participants were between about 18 and 89 years old and came from some 23 US areas. Two consecutive negative NP/OP PCR tests, clearance, or resolved symptoms defined Cohort 3 recovery. Trimming at V came to 2 bases and at J to 3 bases, leaving 8 bases not matched to a gene. The germline gives CDR1 SGHRS, CDR2 YFSETQ. The length of the CDR3 is 15 residues.

Sequenced sample: PBMCs or T cells enriched from blood (not recorded which). This chain joins TRBV5-1 and TRBJ2-7; TRBD1 agrees at 7 bases. This clonotype originated in a man in his fifties or sixties who had recovered from COVID-19. The CDR3: CASSLGVQGVYEQYF. CDR3 coding DNA: TGCGCCAGCAGCTTAGGCGTGCAGGGGGTCTACGAGCAGTACTTC.